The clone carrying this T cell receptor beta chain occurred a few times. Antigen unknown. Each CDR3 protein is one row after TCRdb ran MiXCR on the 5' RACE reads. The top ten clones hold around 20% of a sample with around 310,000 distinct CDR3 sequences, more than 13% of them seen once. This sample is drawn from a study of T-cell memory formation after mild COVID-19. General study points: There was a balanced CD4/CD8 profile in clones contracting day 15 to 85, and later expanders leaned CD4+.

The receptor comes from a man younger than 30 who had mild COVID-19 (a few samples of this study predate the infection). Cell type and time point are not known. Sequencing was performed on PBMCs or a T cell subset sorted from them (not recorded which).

CDR3 amino acids: CASSRSRVPNVLTF. In DNA form, the CDR3 reads TGTGCCAGCAGTCGCTCACGGGTTCCCAACGTCCTGACTTTC. V and J are TRBV7-2 and TRBJ2-6, with D hard to call. Germline V gives CDR1 SGHTA, CDR2 FQGNSA. The CDR3 runs to 14 residues. Trimming left V 6 bases short and J 8 bases short, with 14 bases between. Complete variable domain (other parts from reference TRBV7-2 and TRBJ2-6): GAGVSQSPSNKVTEKGKDVELRCDPISGHTALYWYRQSLGQGLEFLIYFQGNSAPDKSGLPSDRFSAERTGGSVSTLTIQRTQQEDSAVYLCASSRSRVPNVLTFGAGSRLTVL.